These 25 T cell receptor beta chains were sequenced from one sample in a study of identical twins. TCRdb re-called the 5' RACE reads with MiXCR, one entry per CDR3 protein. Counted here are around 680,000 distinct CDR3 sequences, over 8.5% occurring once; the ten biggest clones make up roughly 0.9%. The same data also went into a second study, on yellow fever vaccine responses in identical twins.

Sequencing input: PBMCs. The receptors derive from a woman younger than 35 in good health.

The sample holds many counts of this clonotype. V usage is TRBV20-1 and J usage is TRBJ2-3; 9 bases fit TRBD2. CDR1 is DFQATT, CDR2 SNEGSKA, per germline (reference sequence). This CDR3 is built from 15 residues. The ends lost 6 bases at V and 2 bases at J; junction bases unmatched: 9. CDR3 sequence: CSAAVASGTTDTQYF. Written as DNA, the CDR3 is TGCAGTGCCGCTGTGGCTAGCGGGACCACAGATACGCAGTATTTT.

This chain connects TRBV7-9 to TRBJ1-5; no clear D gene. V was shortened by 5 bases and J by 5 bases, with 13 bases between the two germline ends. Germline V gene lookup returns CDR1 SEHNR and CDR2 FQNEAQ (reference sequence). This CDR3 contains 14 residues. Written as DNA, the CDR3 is TGTGCCAGCAGCCCCGAAGCGTTACATCAGCCCCAGCATTTT. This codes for CASSPEALHQPQHF.

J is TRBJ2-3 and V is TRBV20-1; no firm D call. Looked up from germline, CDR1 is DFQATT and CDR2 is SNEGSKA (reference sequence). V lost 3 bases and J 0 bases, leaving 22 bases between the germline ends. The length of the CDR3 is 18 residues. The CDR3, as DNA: TGCAGTGCTAGGGATGATACCATGCACTTAACTAGCACAGATACGCAGTATTTT. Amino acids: CSARDDTMHLTSTDTQYF.

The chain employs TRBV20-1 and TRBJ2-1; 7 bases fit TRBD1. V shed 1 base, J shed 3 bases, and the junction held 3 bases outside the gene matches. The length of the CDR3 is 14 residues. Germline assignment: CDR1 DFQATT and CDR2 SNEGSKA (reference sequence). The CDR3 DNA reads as TGCAGTGCTAGAGGAGACAGGGACTACAATGAGCAGTTCTTC. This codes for CSARGDRDYNEQFF.

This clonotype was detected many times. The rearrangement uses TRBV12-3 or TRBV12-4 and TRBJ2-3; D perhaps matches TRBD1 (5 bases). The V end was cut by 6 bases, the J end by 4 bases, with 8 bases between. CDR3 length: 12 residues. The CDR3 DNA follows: TGTGCCAGCAGCCGGACACCAGATACGCAGTATTTT. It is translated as CASSRTPDTQYF.

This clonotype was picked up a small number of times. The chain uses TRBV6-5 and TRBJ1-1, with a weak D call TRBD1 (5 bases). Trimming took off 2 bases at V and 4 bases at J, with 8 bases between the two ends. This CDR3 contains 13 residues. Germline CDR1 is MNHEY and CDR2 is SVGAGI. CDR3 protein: CASSYGRGTEAFF. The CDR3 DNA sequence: TGTGCCAGCAGTTACGGGAGGGGCACTGAAGCTTTCTTT.

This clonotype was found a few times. CDR3 in DNA: TGTGCCAGCAGTCCCCCAAGGGGAGGGCAAGAGACCCAGTACTTC. Protein product: CASSPPRGGQETQYF. This chain connects TRBV28 to TRBJ2-5, with TRBD2 matching over 7 bases. There are 15 residues in the CDR3. J gave up 2 bases and V 5 bases, and 8 bases lay outside the gene matches. Looked up from germline, CDR1 is MDHEN and CDR2 is SYDVKM.

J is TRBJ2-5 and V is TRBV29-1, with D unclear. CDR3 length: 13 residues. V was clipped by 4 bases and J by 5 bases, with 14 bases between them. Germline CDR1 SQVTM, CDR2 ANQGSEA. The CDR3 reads CSVATGGYETQYF. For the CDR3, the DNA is TGCAGCGTTGCTACTGGTGGGTATGAGACCCAGTACTTC.

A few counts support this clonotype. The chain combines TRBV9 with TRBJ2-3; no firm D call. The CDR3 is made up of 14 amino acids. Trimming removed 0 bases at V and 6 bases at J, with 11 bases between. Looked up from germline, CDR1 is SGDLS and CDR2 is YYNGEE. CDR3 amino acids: CASSVEGFLDTQYF. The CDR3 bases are TGTGCCAGCAGCGTAGAGGGTTTCCTGGATACGCAGTATTTT.

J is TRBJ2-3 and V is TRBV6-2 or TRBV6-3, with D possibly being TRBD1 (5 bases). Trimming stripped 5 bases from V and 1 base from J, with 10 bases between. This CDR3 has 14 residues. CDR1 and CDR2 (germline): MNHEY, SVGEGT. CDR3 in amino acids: CASSRTTGTDTQYF. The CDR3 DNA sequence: TGTGCCAGCAGTAGGACGACAGGCACAGATACGCAGTATTTT.

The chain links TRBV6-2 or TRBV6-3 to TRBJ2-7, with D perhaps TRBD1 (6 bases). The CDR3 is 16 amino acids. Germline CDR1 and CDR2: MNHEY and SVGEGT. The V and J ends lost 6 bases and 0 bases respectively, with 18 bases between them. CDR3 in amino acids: CASRIYRQAFSYEQYF. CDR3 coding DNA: TGTGCCAGCAGAATATACAGACAGGCGTTCTCCTACGAGCAGTACTTC.

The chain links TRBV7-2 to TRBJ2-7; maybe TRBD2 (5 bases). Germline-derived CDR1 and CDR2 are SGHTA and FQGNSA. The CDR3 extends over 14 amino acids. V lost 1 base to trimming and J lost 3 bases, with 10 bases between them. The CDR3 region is CASSLDAGNYEQYF. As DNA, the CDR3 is TGTGCCAGCAGCTTAGATGCCGGGAACTACGAGCAGTACTTC. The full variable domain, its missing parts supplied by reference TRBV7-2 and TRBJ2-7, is GAGVSQSPSNKVTEKGKDVELRCDPISGHTALYWYRQSLGQGLEFLIYFQGNSAPDKSGLPSDRFSAERTGGSVSTLTIQRTQQEDSAVYLCASSLDAGNYEQYFGPGTRLTVT.

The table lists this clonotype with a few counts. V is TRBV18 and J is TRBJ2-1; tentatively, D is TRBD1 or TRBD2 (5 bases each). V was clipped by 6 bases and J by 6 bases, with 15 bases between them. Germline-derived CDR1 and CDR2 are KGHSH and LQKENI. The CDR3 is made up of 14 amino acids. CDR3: CASSPPGRSNEQFF. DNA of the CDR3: TGTGCCAGCTCGCCCCCGGGACGAAGCAATGAGCAGTTCTTC.

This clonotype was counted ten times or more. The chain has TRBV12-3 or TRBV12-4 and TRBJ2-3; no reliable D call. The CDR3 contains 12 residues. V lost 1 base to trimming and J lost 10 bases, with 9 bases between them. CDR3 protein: CASSLDPPAQYF. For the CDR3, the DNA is TGTGCCAGCAGTTTAGACCCTCCAGCGCAGTATTTT.

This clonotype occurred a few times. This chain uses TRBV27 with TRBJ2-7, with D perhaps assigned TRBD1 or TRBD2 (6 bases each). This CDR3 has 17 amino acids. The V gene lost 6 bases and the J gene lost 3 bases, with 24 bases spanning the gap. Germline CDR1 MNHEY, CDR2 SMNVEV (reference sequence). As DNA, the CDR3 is TGTGCCAGCAGCCGAAGGGGACTCGGGACACCAGACTACGAGCAGTACTTC. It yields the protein CASSRRGLGTPDYEQYF.

The CDR3 here is CASSGTGGAGYNEQFF. The CDR3 DNA is TGTGCCAGCAGCGGAACCGGGGGCGCAGGGTACAATGAGCAGTTCTTC. This chain joins TRBV6-1 and TRBJ2-1; either TRBD1 or TRBD2 may supply D (6 bases each). Trimming took 6 bases from V and 4 from J, leaving 19 bases between them. The germline CDR1 and CDR2 sequences are MNHNS and SASEGT. The length of the CDR3 is 16 residues.

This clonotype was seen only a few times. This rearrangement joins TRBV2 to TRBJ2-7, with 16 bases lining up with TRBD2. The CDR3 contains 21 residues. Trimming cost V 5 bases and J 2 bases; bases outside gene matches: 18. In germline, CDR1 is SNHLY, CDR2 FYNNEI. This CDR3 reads CASSSYTGTSGRAQSAYEQYF. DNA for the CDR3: TGTGCCAGCAGTAGCTACACGGGGACTAGCGGGAGGGCCCAAAGCGCCTACGAGCAGTACTTC.

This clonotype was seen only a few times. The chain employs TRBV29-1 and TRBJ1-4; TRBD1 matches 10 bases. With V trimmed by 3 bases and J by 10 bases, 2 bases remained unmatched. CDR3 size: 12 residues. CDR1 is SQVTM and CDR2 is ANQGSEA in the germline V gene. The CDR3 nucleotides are TGCAGCGTTGAGGACAGGGGGGCAAAACTGTTTTTT. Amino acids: CSVEDRGAKLFF.

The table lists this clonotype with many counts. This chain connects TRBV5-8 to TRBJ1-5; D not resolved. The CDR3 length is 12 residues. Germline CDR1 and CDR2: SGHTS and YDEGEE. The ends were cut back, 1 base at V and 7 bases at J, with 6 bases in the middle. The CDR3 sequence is CASSLRVQPQHF. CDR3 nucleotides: TGTGCCAGCAGCTTGAGGGTGCAGCCCCAGCATTTT.

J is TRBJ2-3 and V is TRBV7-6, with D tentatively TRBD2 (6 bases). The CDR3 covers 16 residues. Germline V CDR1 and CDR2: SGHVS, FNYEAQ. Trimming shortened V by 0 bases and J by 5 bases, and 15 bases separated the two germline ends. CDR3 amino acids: CASSLAGGTLGDTQYF. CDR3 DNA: TGTGCCAGCAGCTTAGCGGGCGGGACCCTCGGAGATACGCAGTATTTT.

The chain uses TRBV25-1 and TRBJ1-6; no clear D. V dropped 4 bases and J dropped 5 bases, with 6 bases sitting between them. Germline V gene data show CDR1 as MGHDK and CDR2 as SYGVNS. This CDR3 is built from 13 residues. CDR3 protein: CASSAQNNSPLHF. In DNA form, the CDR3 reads TGTGCCAGCAGTGCGCAGAATAATTCACCCCTCCACTTT.

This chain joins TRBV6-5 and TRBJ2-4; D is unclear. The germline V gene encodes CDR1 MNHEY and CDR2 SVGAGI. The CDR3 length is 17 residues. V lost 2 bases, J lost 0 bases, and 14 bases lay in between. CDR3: CASSYLHSALAKNIQYF. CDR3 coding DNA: TGTGCCAGCAGTTACCTACACTCCGCGCTAGCCAAAAACATTCAGTACTTC.

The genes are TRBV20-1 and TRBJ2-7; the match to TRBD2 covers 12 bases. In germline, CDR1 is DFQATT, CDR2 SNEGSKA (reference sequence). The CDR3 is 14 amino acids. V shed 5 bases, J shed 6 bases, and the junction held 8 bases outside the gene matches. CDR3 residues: CSAGGLAGSGEQYF. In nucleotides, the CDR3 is TGCAGTGCTGGCGGACTAGCGGGGAGTGGCGAGCAGTACTTC.

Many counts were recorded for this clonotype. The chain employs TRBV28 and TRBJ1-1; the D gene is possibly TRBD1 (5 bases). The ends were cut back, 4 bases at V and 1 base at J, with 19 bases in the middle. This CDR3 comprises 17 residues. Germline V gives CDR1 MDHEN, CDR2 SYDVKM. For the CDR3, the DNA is TGTGCCAGCAGTTCAGGGCGTAGGGGAAGATCGAACACTGAAGCTTTCTTT. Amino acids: CASSSGRRGRSNTEAFF.

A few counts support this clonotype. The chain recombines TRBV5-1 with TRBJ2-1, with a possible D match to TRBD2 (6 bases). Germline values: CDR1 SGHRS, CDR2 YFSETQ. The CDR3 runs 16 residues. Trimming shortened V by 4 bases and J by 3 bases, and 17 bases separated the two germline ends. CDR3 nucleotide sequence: TGCGCCAGCAGCCCCCCAAGGGGAGGCATCTACAATGAGCAGTTCTTC. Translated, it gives CASSPPRGGIYNEQFF.